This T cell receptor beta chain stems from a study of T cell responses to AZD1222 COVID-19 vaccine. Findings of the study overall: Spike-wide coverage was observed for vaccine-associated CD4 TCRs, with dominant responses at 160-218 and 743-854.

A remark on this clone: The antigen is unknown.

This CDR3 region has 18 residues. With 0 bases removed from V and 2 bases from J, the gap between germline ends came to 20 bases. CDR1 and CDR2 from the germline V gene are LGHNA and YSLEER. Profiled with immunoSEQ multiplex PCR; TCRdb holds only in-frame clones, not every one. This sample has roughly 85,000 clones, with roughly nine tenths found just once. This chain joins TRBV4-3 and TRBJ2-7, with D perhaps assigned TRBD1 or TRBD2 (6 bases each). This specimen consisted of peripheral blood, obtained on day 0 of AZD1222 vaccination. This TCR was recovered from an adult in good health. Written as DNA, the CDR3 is TGCGCCAGCAGCCAAGAGGGTCCCCGGAGGGGGACACCCTACGAGCAGTACTTC. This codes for CASSQEGPRRGTPYEQYF.